These 7 T cell receptor beta chains came from one sample sequenced in a study of regulatory T cells in long-lasting Graves disease. Time point in this sample: newly diagnosed GD, antithyroid drugs for less than 3 months. From RNA extracted from PBMCs, the TCR library was made. Through Arm-PCR of CDR3 regions and iRepertoire HTBI primers, TCR beta libraries were built. TCRdb analysed the multiplex PCR reads with MiXCR anew, one entry per CDR3 protein. The sample consists of under 300,000 distinct CDR3 sequences, about 17% of them appearing once. This specimen consisted of peripheral blood mononuclear cells (PBMCs), obtained at new diagnosis, from a patient treated with antithyroid drugs. These receptors all come from a female donor with Graves disease.

The V call is TRBV10-3, the J call TRBJ2-2; either TRBD1 or TRBD2 may supply D (7 bases each). CDR1 and CDR2 from the germline V gene are ENHRY and SYGVKD. V lost 10 bases, J lost 2 bases, and 14 bases lay in between. The CDR3 extends over 14 amino acids. The CDR3 nucleotides read TGTGCCACCCAGGGGGGGGGCAACACCGGGGAGCTGTTTTTT. Residues: CATQGGGNTGELFF.

The table lists this clonotype with many counts. This chain uses TRBV6-1 with TRBJ2-7; 10 nucleotides match TRBD2. Germline V gene data show CDR1 as MNHNS and CDR2 as SASEGT. V was pared by 8 bases and J by 2 bases, with 3 bases of the junction left unmatched. This CDR3 contains 13 residues. CDR3 sequence (DNA): TGTGCCAGCGAACTAGCGGGACCCTACGAGCAGTACTTC. Translation: CASELAGPYEQYF.

The J gene is TRBJ1-5, the V gene TRBV20-1; no firm D call. Trimming pared 1 base from V and 3 bases from J, leaving 13 bases between. CDR3 length: 15 amino acids. Germline values: CDR1 DFQATT, CDR2 SNEGSKA (reference sequence). The DNA of the CDR3 is TGCAGTGCTAGAGGAACGGGCAAGCCCAATCAGCCCCAGCATTTT. Protein sequence: CSARGTGKPNQPQHF.

This clonotype appeared many times. The chain joins TRBV7-3 to TRBJ1-1; perhaps TRBD1 as D (6 bases). CDR1 SGHTA and CDR2 FQGTGA come from the germline V gene. V was pared by 4 bases and J by 0 bases, with 9 bases between. CDR3 length: 14 amino acids. The CDR3 is CASSSRDMNTEAFF. In nucleotides, the CDR3 is TGTGCCAGCAGCTCCAGGGACATGAACACTGAAGCTTTCTTT.

This clonotype was recorded once. This sequence joins TRBV10-3 and TRBJ1-3; 7 bases fit TRBD1. The CDR3 extends over 12 amino acids. The V gene's germline CDR1 is ENHRY and CDR2 SYGVKD. V dropped 8 bases and J dropped 7; count of bases not matched to a gene: 5. CDR3 nucleotide sequence: TGTGCCATCGGCGACAGGGCGAACACCATATATTTT. It is translated as CAIGDRANTIYF.

This clonotype was counted only a few times. The genes are TRBV7-2 and TRBJ2-7, with D unclear. The CDR3 spans 13 residues. The germline V and J ends were trimmed by 2 bases and 4 bases, with 9 bases remaining between them. Germline CDR1 SGHTA, CDR2 FQGNSA. CDR3 nucleotide sequence: TGTGCCAGCAGCTTATCGGACGGTTACGAGCAGTACTTC. Its translation: CASSLSDGYEQYF.

The chain couples TRBV27 to TRBJ2-7; 7 bases fit TRBD1. Germline V CDR1 and CDR2: MNHEY, SMNVEV (reference sequence). J lost 2 bases, V lost 5 bases, and 9 bases had no gene match. The CDR3 has 15 amino acids. CDR3 amino acids: CASSIRTGNPYEQYF. The CDR3 DNA reads as TGTGCCAGCAGTATCCGGACAGGAAACCCCTACGAGCAGTACTTC.